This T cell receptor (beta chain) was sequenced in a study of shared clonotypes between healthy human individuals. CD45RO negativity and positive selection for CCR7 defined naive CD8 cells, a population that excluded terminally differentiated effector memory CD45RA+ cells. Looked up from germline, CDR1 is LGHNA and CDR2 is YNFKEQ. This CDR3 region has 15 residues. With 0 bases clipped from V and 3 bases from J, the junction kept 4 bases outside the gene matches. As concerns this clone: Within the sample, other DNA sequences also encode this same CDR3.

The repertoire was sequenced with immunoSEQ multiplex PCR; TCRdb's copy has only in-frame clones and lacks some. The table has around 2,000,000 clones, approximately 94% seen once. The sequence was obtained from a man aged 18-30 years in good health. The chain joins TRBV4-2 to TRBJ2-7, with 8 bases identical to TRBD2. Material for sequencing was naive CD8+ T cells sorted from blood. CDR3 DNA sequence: TGTGCCAGCAGCCAAGAAGGCGGGGGGTTCTACGAGCAGTACTTC. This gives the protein CASSQEGGGFYEQYF.